This T cell receptor beta chain was recorded in a study of blood T cell repertoires in COVID-19. Study-wide background: Acute and convalescent COVID-19 specimens originated in the United States, Italy and Spain.

V was clipped by 8 bases and J by 7 bases, with 12 bases between them. The CDR3 spans 11 residues. The germline V gene has CDR1 MDHEN and CDR2 SYDVKM. In the study's own analysis: Researchers report that nucleated cell counts were estimated from reference gene primer amplification. Only in-frame clones appear in the TCRdb table, and some are missing; sequencing was by immunoSEQ multiplex PCR. The V and J calls and the clone size are those of that table, but D and trimming were determined from the DNA. The sample shows 200,000 or so clones, around four fifths of them seen only once. The sample comprised peripheral blood. The chain links TRBV28 to TRBJ2-7, with unresolved D. The TCR was taken from a woman in her twenties or thirties with acute or convalescent COVID-19. CDR3 nucleotide sequence: TGTGCCAGCGGCCTCACCCGAGAGCAGTACTTC. This codes for CASGLTREQYF.